This TCR beta chain was recovered during a study of T-cell memory formation after mild COVID-19. The germline V and J ends were trimmed by 0 bases and 7 bases, with 8 bases remaining between them. CDR1 and CDR2 from the germline V gene are KGHDR and SFDVKD. This CDR3 contains 14 residues. TCRdb independently ran MiXCR on the 5' RACE reads; one entry per CDR3 protein. The data hold hundreds of thousands of distinct CDR3 sequences, with about 23% observed a single time. This rearrangement joins TRBV24-1 to TRBJ2-2, with a weak D call TRBD2 (5 bases). Sequencing was carried out using PBMCs or a T cell subset sorted from them (not recorded which). This sequence originates from an adult woman who had mild COVID-19 (a few samples of this study predate the infection). Cell type and time point are not known. The CDR3 bases are TGTGCCACCAGTGATTTGTTCGGGAACGGGGAGCTGTTTTTT. Translating it yields CATSDLFGNGELFF.